Below are 32 T cell receptor beta chains sequenced from a single sample in a study of cytomegalovirus exposure and HLA in healthy donors. PCR amplification relied on 60 Vbeta primers (plus 13 Jbeta primers). Clones were sequenced by immunoSEQ multiplex PCR, and TCRdb holds only the in-frame ones, with some missing. The sample has about 25,000 clones; 79% are singletons. The sample was PBMCs. These TCRs come from a male donor in good health and CMV-seronegative.

The chain joins TRBV7-2 to TRBJ2-3; D is ambiguous. Trimming took off 0 bases at V and 2 bases at J, with 3 bases between the two ends. The CDR3 is made up of 13 amino acids. CDR1 is SGHTA, CDR2 FQGNSA, per germline. The chain's CDR3 is CASSLAYTDTQYF. The CDR3 DNA is TGTGCCAGCAGCTTAGCTTACACAGATACGCAGTATTTT.

The gene calls are TRBV7-7 and TRBJ1-3; TRBD1 aligns across 10 bases. The CDR3 is made up of 20 amino acids. CDR1 and CDR2 (germline): SSHAT, FNYEAQ (reference sequence). Trimming removed 2 bases from V and 0 bases from J; junction bases left unmatched: 13. The CDR3 nucleotides read TGTGCCAGCAGCTTAACGCCCCCCGGGACAGGGGTCGTCTCTGGAAACACCATATATTTT. The encoded protein is CASSLTPPGTGVVSGNTIYF.

The chain has TRBV6-6 and TRBJ2-7; the match to TRBD2 covers 7 bases. CDR1 and CDR2 (germline): MNHNY, SVGAGI (reference sequence). CDR3 length: 14 residues. V lost 6 bases and J lost 0; bases outside the gene matches: 5. The CDR3 bases are TGTGCCAGCAGGATAGCGGGTGACTCCTACGAGCAGTACTTC. Protein sequence: CASRIAGDSYEQYF.

The chain recombines TRBV7-3 with TRBJ2-1, with 7 bases matching TRBD1. The V gene end was trimmed by 4 bases and the J gene end by 6 bases; junction bases not matched to a gene: 6. This CDR3 contains 14 residues. Germline V gene lookup returns CDR1 SGHTA and CDR2 FQGTGA. The CDR3 region is CASSSDRVGNEQFF. The DNA for the CDR3 is TGTGCCAGCAGCTCTGACAGGGTTGGCAATGAGCAGTTCTTC.

V is TRBV6-6 and J is TRBJ1-3; D ambiguous. This CDR3 has 12 amino acids. Per the germline V gene, CDR1 is MNHNY and CDR2 is SVGAGI (reference sequence). V lost 9 bases to trimming and J lost 0 bases, with 6 bases between them. The CDR3 sequence: CASALSGNTIYF. The CDR3 DNA sequence: TGTGCCAGTGCGCTCTCTGGAAACACCATATATTTT.

The rearrangement uses TRBV9 and TRBJ2-5, with 7 nucleotides matching TRBD1. This CDR3 is 16 amino acids long. V shed 0 bases and J 5 bases; nucleotides not matched to a gene: 10. Looked up from germline, CDR1 is SGDLS and CDR2 is YYNGEE. The DNA for the CDR3 is TGTGCCAGCAGCGTAGCCCCACAGGGGAATCAGGAGACCCAGTACTTC. Its translation: CASSVAPQGNQETQYF.

The rearrangement links TRBV28 to TRBJ2-4, with D perhaps matching TRBD1 (6 bases). The CDR3 spans 16 residues. Germline values: CDR1 MDHEN, CDR2 SYDVKM. V was shortened by 8 bases and J by 6 bases, with 23 bases between the two germline ends. The CDR3 DNA reads as TGTGCCAGCGAAAGGACAGTCCAACTAGGGGGAAACATTCAGTACTTC. As protein: CASERTVQLGGNIQYF.

The chain recombines TRBV6-6 with TRBJ1-4; TRBD1 matches 7 bases. The CDR3 runs to 14 residues. V lost 6 bases, J lost 7 bases, and 8 bases stayed unmatched. CDR1 MNHNY and CDR2 SVGAGI come from the germline V gene (reference sequence). For the CDR3, the DNA is TGTGCCAGCAGAACCGGGACAGCGCGTGAAAAACTGTTTTTT. Translating gives CASRTGTAREKLFF.

The chain links TRBV19 to TRBJ2-5; 7 positions agree with TRBD2. The trim removed 8 bases at V and 1 base at J, leaving 7 bases unmatched. This CDR3 contains 14 residues. Germline values: CDR1 LNHDA, CDR2 SQIVND (reference sequence). The CDR3 is CASSWPGGQETQYF. CDR3 sequence (DNA): TGTGCCAGTTCCTGGCCGGGGGGCCAAGAGACCCAGTACTTC.

This clone has just a few counts. The chain has TRBV6-1 and TRBJ2-7; D is perhaps TRBD2 (5 bases). The CDR3 has 12 residues. The ends were cut back, 5 bases at V and 11 bases at J, with 16 bases in the middle. Per germline, CDR1 MNHNS and CDR2 SASEGT. CDR3 DNA sequence: TGTGCCAGCAGTTTTAACGACGGGATGAAGTACTTC. Encoded protein: CASSFNDGMKYF.

J is TRBJ1-1 and V is TRBV18, with 7 bases that match TRBD1. CDR1 is KGHSH, CDR2 LQKENI, per germline. This CDR3 has 15 residues. The junction had 6 bases not matched to a gene; V was cut back by 3 bases and J by 2 bases. Here the CDR3 reads CASSPKGAKNTEAFF. The CDR3 coding sequence is TGTGCCAGCTCACCTAAGGGGGCTAAAAACACTGAAGCTTTCTTT.

The chain uses TRBV4-2 and TRBJ1-1; the D is unclear. This CDR3 comprises 17 residues. Germline CDR1 reads LGHNA; CDR2 reads YNFKEQ. V gave up 2 bases and J gave up 6 bases, with 22 bases separating them. CDR3 sequence reads: CASSQSEGSGVDAEAFF. CDR3 nucleotides: TGTGCCAGCAGCCAATCGGAGGGCAGCGGGGTTGACGCTGAAGCTTTCTTT.

The CDR3 nucleotides are TGTGCCAGCACCGGTACAGGGGATCAGCCCCAGCATTTT. This encodes CASTGTGDQPQHF. The genes are TRBV6-6 and TRBJ1-5; TRBD1 agrees at 7 bases. The CDR3 length is 13 residues. V was clipped by 7 bases and J by 5 bases; unmatched bases: 5. CDR1 and CDR2 (germline): MNHNY, SVGAGI (reference sequence).

The V gene is TRBV13, the J gene TRBJ2-1; D remains unclear. V gave up 5 bases and J gave up 8 bases, with 16 bases separating them. CDR1 and CDR2 (germline): PRHDT, FYEKMQ (reference sequence). The length of the CDR3 is 14 residues. The CDR3 sequence is CASSHSIRPHEQFF. The CDR3 DNA reads TGTGCCAGCAGCCATAGCATTCGCCCCCATGAGCAGTTCTTC.

The chain carries TRBV7-2 and TRBJ2-1; D is unclear. Germline lookup yields CDR1 SGHTA and CDR2 FQGNSA. The V gene lost 4 bases and the J gene lost 0 bases, with 4 bases spanning the gap. The CDR3 consists of 13 residues. Written as DNA, the CDR3 is TGTGCCAGCAGCTCGAGCTCCTACAATGAGCAGTTCTTC. It encodes CASSSSSYNEQFF.

The CDR3 here is CASEATDTQYF. CDR3 nucleotides: TGTGCCAGCGAGGCGACAGATACGCAGTATTTT. The chain combines TRBV7-9 with TRBJ2-3; D remains unclear. Trimming removed 8 bases from V and 3 bases from J, with 6 bases in between. The CDR3 extends over 11 amino acids. Germline CDR1 reads SEHNR; CDR2 reads FQNEAQ (reference sequence).

The CDR3 DNA follows: TGTGCCAGCAGCTTAGCGGGAGGGCCTACCTACGAGCAGTACTTC. Translating it yields CASSLAGGPTYEQYF. This chain joins TRBV7-2 and TRBJ2-7, with TRBD2 identical over 7 bases. Germline trimming cut 0 bases from V and 2 bases from J; bases unmatched to any gene: 4. The germline V gene has CDR1 SGHTA and CDR2 FQGNSA. The CDR3 contains 15 residues.

V gene TRBV27 combines with J gene TRBJ2-7; 9 nucleotides match TRBD1. The germline gives CDR1 MNHEY, CDR2 SMNVEV (reference sequence). This CDR3 has 15 amino acids. J gave up 2 bases and V 5 bases, and 7 bases lay outside the gene matches. The chain's CDR3 is CASSPWDRAPYEQYF. CDR3 sequence (DNA): TGTGCCAGCAGTCCATGGGACAGGGCTCCCTACGAGCAGTACTTC.

This clone was seen a handful of times. The chain carries TRBV7-9 and TRBJ2-1; TRBD1 agrees at 7 bases. CDR3 size: 12 residues. V shed 5 bases and J 9 bases; nucleotides not matched to a gene: 4. Germline-derived CDR1 and CDR2 are SEHNR and FQNEAQ (reference sequence). CDR3 in DNA: TGTGCCAGCAGCGCCGGGACAGTTGAGCAGTTCTTC. This gives the protein CASSAGTVEQFF.

This rearrangement joins TRBV6-1 to TRBJ1-6; a possible D gene is TRBD1 (5 bases). The CDR3 is made up of 16 amino acids. Germline CDR1 reads MNHNS; CDR2 reads SASEGT. With 1 base removed from V and 4 bases from J, the gap between germline ends came to 11 bases. The CDR3 DNA sequence: TGTGCCAGCAGTGAAGAGGTGACAGCTTATAATTCACCCCTCCACTTT. Translation: CASSEEVTAYNSPLHF.

This clone was observed a few times. The V call is TRBV4-2, the J call TRBJ2-3; possibly TRBD1 for D (6 bases). V lost 4 bases and J 2 bases, leaving 13 bases between the germline ends. The germline V gene encodes CDR1 LGHNA and CDR2 YNFKEQ. There are 15 residues in the CDR3. In DNA, the CDR3 is TGTGCCAGCAGCCCTCTTGGACAGAACACAGATACGCAGTATTTT. It yields the protein CASSPLGQNTDTQYF.

The chain employs TRBV30 and TRBJ2-3, with TRBD2 identical over 11 bases. This CDR3 contains 13 residues. Trimming at V came to 7 bases and at J to 1 base, leaving 1 base not matched to a gene. Germline lookup yields CDR1 GTSNPN and CDR2 SVGIG (reference sequence). Written as DNA, the CDR3 is TGTGCCTTAGCGGGGGGGGGCACAGATACGCAGTATTTT. Encoded protein: CALAGGGTDTQYF.

This chain links TRBV11-2 with TRBJ2-2, with 11 positions matching TRBD2. Per the germline V gene, CDR1 is SGHAT and CDR2 is FQNNGV. With V trimmed by 2 bases and J by 6 bases, 2 bases remained unmatched. This CDR3 comprises 15 residues. CDR3 bases: TGTGCCAGCAGCTTATTAGCGGGGGGGCCCGGGGAGCTGTTTTTT. This gives the protein CASSLLAGGPGELFF. Full variable domain (rest looked up from reference TRBV11-2 and TRBJ2-2): EAGVAQSPRYKIIEKRQSVAFWCNPISGHATLYWYQQILGQGPKLLIQFQNNGVVDDSQLPKDRFSAERLKGVDSTLKIQPAKLEDSAVYLCASSLLAGGPGELFFGEGSRLTVL.

The V and J genes are TRBV30 and TRBJ2-1; TRBD1 is a possible D gene (7 bases). Deletions cut 3 bases from V and 4 bases from J, with 10 bases between. From germline, CDR1 is GTSNPN and CDR2 SVGIG (reference sequence). The CDR3 has 13 amino acids. The CDR3 reads CAWRPGGYNEQFF. DNA of the CDR3: TGTGCCTGGAGACCAGGGGGGTACAATGAGCAGTTCTTC.

The chain combines TRBV30 with TRBJ1-1, with 7 bases identical to TRBD1. Germline assignment: CDR1 GTSNPN and CDR2 SVGIG (reference sequence). The CDR3 runs 19 residues. The ends lost 0 bases at V and 3 bases at J; junction bases unmatched: 19. The CDR3 nucleotides are TGTGCCTGGAGTGTACTACGGTATTACAGGGGCCGTGTCGACACTGAAGCTTTCTTT. Translated, it gives CAWSVLRYYRGRVDTEAFF.

This clone appeared once. V usage is TRBV4-1 and J usage is TRBJ1-2, with 7 bases aligning to TRBD1. CDR1 and CDR2 (germline): MGHRA, YSYEKL. J gave up 4 bases and V 7 bases, and 12 bases lay outside the gene matches. The CDR3 has 15 residues. CDR3 DNA: TGCGCCAGCACCTTAGATCAGAGGGACAGCTATGGCTACACCTTC. It encodes CASTLDQRDSYGYTF.

The rearrangement links TRBV1 to TRBJ2-3; the table calls TRBD2, which could not be checked here. TRBV1 is assigned pseudogene status. CDR3 length: 17 residues. CDR3 protein: CTSSQDRASGTADTQYF. The DNA of the CDR3 is TGCACCAGCAGCCAAGATCGGGCTAGCGGCACCGCAGATACGCAGTATTTT.

The chain joins TRBV2 to TRBJ1-5; weak D call: TRBD1 (6 bases). CDR3 length: 14 residues. V shed 8 bases and J shed 5 bases, with 16 bases lying between them. Germline loops: CDR1 SNHLY, CDR2 FYNNEI. This CDR3 reads CASADRSRDQPQHF. CDR3 DNA sequence: TGTGCCAGCGCCGACAGGTCTCGGGATCAGCCCCAGCATTTT.

The V call is TRBV28, the J call TRBJ1-2; TRBD1 matches at 8 bases. The CDR3 is 15 residues long. Trimming took 6 bases from V and 2 from J; bases not matched to a gene: 8. CDR1 and CDR2 from the germline V gene are MDHEN and SYDVKM. The CDR3 loop is CASSLPTGVNYGYTF. The DNA for the CDR3 is TGTGCCAGCAGCCTACCGACAGGGGTCAACTATGGCTACACCTTC.

The J gene is TRBJ2-7, the V gene TRBV2, with 8 nucleotides matching TRBD1. The CDR3 consists of 14 residues. Germline trimming cut 8 bases from V and 2 bases from J; bases unmatched to any gene: 8. The germline V gene encodes CDR1 SNHLY and CDR2 FYNNEI. The CDR3 bases are TGTGCCAGCTTCAGTGGGACAGGAGCCTACGAGCAGTACTTC. It translates to CASFSGTGAYEQYF.

A note on this clone: A read error may produce the germline difference seen at one junction end. The J gene is TRBJ2-1, the V gene TRBV2; D perhaps matches TRBD2 (6 bases). The germline CDR1 and CDR2 sequences are SNHLY and FYNNEI. The CDR3 length is 15 residues. The CDR3 DNA sequence: TGTGCCAGCAGTGAAGCGCTTCCGGGAGTCAATCAGCAGTTCTTC. Translating it yields CASSEALPGVNQQFF.

The genes are TRBV6-5 and TRBJ1-2; the match to TRBD1 covers 10 bases. This CDR3 spans 15 amino acids. The trim removed 6 bases at V and 4 bases at J, leaving 8 bases unmatched. In germline, CDR1 is MNHEY, CDR2 SVGAGI. Here the CDR3 reads CASRDRDRGFYGYTF. DNA of the CDR3: TGTGCCAGCAGGGATCGGGACAGGGGTTTCTATGGCTACACCTTC.